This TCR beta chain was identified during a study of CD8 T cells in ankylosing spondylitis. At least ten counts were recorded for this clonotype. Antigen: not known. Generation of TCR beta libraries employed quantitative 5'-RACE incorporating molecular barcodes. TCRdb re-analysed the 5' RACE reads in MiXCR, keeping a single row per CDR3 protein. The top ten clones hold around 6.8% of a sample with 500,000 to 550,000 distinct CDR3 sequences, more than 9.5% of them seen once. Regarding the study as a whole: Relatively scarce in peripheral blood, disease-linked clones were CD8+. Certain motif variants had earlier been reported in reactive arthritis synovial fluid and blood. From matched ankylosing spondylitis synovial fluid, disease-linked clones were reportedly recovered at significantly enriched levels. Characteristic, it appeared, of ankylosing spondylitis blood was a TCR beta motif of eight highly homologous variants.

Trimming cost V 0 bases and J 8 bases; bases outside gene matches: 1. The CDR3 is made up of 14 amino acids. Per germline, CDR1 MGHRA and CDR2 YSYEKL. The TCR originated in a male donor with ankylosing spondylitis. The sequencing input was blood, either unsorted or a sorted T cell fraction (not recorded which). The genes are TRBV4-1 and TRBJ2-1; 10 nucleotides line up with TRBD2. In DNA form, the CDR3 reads TGCGCCAGCAGCCAAGATCTAGCGGGAGATGAGCAGTTCTTC. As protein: CASSQDLAGDEQFF.